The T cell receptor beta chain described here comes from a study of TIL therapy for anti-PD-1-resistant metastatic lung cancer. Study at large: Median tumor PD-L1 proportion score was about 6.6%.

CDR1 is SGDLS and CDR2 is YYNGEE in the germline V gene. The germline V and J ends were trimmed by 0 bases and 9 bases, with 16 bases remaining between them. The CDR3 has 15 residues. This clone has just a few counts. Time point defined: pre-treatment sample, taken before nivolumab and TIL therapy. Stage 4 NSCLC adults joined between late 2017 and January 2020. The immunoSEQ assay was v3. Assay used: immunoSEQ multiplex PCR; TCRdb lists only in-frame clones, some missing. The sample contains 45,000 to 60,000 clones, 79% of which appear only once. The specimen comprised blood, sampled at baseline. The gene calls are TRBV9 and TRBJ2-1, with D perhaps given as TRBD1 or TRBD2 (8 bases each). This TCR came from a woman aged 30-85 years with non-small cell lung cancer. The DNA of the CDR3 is TGTGCCAGCAGCGTAGTAACTAGCGGACAGGGTGAGCAGTTCTTC. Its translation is CASSVVTSGQGEQFF.